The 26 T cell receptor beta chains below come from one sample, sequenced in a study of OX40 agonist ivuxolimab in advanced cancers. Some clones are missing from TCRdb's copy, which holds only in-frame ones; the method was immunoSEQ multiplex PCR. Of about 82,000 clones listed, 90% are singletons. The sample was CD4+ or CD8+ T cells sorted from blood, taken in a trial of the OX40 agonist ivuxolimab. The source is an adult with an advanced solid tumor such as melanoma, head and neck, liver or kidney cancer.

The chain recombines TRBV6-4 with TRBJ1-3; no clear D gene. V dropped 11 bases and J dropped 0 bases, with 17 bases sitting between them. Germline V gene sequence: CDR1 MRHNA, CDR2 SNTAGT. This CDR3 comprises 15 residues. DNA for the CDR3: TGTGCCCTCGATCCGACACGATACTCTGGAAACACCATATATTTT. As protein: CALDPTRYSGNTIYF.

CDR3 protein: CASSGTLSGNTIYF. The CDR3 coding sequence is TGTGCCAGCAGTGGGACACTCTCTGGAAACACCATATATTTT. V usage is TRBV2 and J usage is TRBJ1-3, with D possibly TRBD1 on 5 matching bases. The V gene lost 4 bases and the J gene lost 0 bases, with 7 bases spanning the gap. Germline lookup yields CDR1 SNHLY and CDR2 FYNNEI. CDR3 length: 14 amino acids.

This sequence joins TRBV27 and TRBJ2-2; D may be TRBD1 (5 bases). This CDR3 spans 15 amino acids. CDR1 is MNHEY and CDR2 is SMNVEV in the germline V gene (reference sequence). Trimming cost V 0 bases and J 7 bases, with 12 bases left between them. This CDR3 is CASSLSGAGNGELFF. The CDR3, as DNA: TGTGCCAGCAGTTTATCTGGGGCAGGGAACGGGGAGCTGTTTTTT.

CDR3 sequence reads: CASSPIGFLNEQFF. The CDR3 DNA reads as TGCGCCAGCAGCCCGATAGGGTTCCTTAATGAGCAGTTCTTC. The chain joins TRBV5-1 to TRBJ2-1, with D unclear. V lost 4 bases and J 7 bases, leaving 15 bases between the germline ends. The CDR3 has 14 residues. CDR1 is SGHRS and CDR2 is YFSETQ in the germline V gene.

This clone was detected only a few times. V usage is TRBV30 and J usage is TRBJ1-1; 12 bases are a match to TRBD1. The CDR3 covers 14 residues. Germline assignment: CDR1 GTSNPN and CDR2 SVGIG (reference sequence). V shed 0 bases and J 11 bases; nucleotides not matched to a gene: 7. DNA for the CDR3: TGTGCCTGGAGTGTACAGGGGACAGGGGGCCTGGCTTTCTTT. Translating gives CAWSVQGTGGLAFF.

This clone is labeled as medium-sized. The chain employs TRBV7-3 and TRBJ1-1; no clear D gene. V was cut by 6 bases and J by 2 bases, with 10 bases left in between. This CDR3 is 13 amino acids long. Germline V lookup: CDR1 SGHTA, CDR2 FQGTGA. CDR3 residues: CASSITLNTEAFF. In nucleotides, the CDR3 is TGTGCCAGCAGTATTACCTTAAACACTGAAGCTTTCTTT.

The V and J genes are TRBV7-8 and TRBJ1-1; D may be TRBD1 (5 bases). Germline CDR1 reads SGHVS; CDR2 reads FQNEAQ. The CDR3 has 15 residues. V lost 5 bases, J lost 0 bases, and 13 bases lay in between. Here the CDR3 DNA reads TGTGCCAGCAGCACGGGACCTACTATGAACACTGAAGCTTTCTTT. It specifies CASSTGPTMNTEAFF.

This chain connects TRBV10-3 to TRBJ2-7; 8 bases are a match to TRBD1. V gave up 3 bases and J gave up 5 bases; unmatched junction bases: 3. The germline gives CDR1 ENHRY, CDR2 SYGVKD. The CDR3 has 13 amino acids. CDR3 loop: CAISDRQGNEQYF. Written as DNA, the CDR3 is TGTGCCATCAGTGACCGACAGGGGAACGAGCAGTACTTC.

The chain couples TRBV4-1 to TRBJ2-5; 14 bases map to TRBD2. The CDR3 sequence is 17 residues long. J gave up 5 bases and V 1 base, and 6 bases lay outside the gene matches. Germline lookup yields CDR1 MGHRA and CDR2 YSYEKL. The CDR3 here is CASSQGGLAGGFETQYF. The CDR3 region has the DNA TGCGCCAGCAGCCAAGGAGGACTAGCGGGGGGATTCGAGACCCAGTACTTC.

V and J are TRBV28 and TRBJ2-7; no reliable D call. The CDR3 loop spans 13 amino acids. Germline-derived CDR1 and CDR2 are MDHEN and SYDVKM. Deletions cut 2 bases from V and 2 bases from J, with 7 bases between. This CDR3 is CASSLHGPYEQYF. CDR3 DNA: TGTGCCAGCAGTTTACACGGACCCTACGAGCAGTACTTC.

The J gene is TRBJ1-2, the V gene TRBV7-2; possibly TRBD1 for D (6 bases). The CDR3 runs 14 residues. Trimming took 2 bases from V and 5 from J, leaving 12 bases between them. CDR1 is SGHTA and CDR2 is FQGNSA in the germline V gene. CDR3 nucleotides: TGTGCCAGCAGCTTAAAACAGGGAACTTATGGCTACACCTTC. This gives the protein CASSLKQGTYGYTF.

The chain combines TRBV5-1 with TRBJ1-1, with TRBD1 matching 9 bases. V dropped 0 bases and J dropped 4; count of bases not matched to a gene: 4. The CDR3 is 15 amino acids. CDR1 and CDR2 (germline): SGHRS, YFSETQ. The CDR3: CASSLAGQGFTEAFF. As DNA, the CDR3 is TGCGCCAGCAGCTTGGCGGGACAGGGTTTCACTGAAGCTTTCTTT.

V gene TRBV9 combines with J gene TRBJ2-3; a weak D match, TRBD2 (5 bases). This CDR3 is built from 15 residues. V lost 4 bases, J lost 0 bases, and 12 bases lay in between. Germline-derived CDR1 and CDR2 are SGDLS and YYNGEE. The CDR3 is CASSLGLTSTDTQYF. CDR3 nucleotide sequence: TGTGCCAGCAGCCTTGGACTGACTAGCACAGATACGCAGTATTTT.

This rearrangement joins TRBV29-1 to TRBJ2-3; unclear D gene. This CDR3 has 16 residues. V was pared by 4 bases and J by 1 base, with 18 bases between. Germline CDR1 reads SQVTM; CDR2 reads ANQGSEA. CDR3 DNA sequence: TGCAGCGTTGTCAGAAACAAACCGCAGGGCACAGATACGCAGTATTTT. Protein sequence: CSVVRNKPQGTDTQYF.

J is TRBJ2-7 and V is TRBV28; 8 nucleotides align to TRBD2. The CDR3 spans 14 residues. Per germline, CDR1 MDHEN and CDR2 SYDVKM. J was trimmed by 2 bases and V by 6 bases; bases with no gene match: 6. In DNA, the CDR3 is TGTGCCAGCAGACCCGGCGGGGGGCCCTACGAGCAGTACTTC. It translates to CASRPGGGPYEQYF.

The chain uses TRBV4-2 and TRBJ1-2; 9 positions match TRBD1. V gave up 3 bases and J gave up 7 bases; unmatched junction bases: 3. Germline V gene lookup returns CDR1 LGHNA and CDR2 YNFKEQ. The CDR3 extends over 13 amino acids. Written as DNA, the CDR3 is TGTGCCAGCAGCCAGGGACAGGGCTCTGGCTACACCTTC. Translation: CASSQGQGSGYTF.

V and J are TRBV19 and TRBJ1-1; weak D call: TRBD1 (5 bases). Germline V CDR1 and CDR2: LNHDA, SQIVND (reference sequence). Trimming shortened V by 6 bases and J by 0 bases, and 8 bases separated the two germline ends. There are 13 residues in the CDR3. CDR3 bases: TGTGCCAGTAGCTCAGGGTTGAACACTGAAGCTTTCTTT. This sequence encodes CASSSGLNTEAFF.

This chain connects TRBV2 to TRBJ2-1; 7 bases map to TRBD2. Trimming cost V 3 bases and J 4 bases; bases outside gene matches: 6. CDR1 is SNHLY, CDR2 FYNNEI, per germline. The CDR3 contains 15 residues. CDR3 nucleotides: TGTGCCAGCAGTGACGGCCTAGCGGAATACAATGAGCAGTTCTTC. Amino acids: CASSDGLAEYNEQFF.

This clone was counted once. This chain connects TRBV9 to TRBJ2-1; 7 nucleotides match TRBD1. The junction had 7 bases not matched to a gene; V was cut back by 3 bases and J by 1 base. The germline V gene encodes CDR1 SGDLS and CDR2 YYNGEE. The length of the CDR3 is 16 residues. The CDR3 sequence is CASSAAGGQSYNEQFF. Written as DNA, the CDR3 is TGTGCCAGCAGCGCCGCAGGGGGACAGTCCTACAATGAGCAGTTCTTC.

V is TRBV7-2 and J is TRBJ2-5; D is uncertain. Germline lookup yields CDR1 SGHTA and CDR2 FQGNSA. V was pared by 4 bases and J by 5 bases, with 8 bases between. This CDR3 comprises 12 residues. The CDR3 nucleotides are TGTGCCAGCAGCTCCAATGGTGAGACCCAGTACTTC. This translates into CASSSNGETQYF.

The CDR3 DNA reads TGCAGCGTAGTGGCCGGGACAGGGGCCCCCTACAATGAGCAGTTCTTC. This translates into CSVVAGTGAPYNEQFF. The chain recombines TRBV29-1 with TRBJ2-1; 10 nucleotides line up with TRBD1. V lost 6 bases and J lost 2; bases outside the gene matches: 10. Germline CDR1 and CDR2: SQVTM and ANQGSEA. The CDR3 is 16 residues long.

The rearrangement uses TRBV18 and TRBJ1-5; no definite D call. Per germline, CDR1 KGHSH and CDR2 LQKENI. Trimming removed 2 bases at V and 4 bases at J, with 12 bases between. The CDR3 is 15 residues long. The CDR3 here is CASSPIGLGNQPQHF. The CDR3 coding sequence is TGTGCCAGCTCACCAATAGGGTTAGGGAATCAGCCCCAGCATTTT.

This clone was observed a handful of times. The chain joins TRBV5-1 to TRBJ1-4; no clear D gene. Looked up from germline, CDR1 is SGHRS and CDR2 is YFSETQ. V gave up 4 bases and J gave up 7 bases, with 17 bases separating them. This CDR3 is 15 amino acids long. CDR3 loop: CASSPGDMGSEKLFF. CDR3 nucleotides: TGCGCCAGCAGCCCTGGGGATATGGGGTCTGAAAAACTGTTTTTT. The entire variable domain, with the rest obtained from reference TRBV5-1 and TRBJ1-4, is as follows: KAGVTQTPRYLIKTRGQQVTLSCSPISGHRSVSWYQQTPGQGLQFLFEYFSETQRNKGNFPGRFSGRQFSNSRSEMNVSTLELGDSALYLCASSPGDMGSEKLFFGSGTQLSVL.

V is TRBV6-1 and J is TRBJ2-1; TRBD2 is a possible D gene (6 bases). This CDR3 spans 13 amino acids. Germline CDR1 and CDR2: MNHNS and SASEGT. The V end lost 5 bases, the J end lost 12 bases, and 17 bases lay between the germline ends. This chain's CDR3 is CASSQGIGRMQFF. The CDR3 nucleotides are TGTGCCAGCAGTCAAGGAATTGGGAGGATGCAGTTCTTC.

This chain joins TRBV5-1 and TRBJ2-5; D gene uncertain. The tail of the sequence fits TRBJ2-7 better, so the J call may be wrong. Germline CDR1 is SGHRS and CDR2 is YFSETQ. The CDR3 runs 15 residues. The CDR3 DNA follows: TGCGCCAGCAGCTTGGGGGCTCCAAACAGCCACGAGCAGTACTTC. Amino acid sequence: CASSLGAPNSHEQYF.

The CDR3 DNA reads as TGTGCCTGGGACAGGGTGCGCACTGAAGCTTTCTTT. Protein product: CAWDRVRTEAFF. The chain carries TRBV30 and TRBJ1-1; 7 bases are a match to TRBD1. V trimming: 5 bases; J trimming: 4 bases; junction bases outside the gene matches: 4. Per the germline V gene, CDR1 is GTSNPN and CDR2 is SVGIG (reference sequence). The CDR3 loop spans 12 amino acids.